This TCR beta chain is from a study of blood T cell repertoires in COVID-19. For the study at large: Italy, Spain and the United States were the sources of the convalescent and acute COVID-19 samples. Sources were T cells, B-cell-depleted T cells, or PBMCs; the material itself was cDNA or gDNA.

Authors' analysis steps: From reference gene primer amplification, estimates of nucleated cell counts were derived. TCRdb's copy holds only in-frame clones and misses some; the assay was immunoSEQ multiplex PCR. V, J and clone size reflect that table, while D and trimming were determined from the DNA. This table holds about 150,000 clones, more than 75% found once. The CDR3 length is 12 residues. The V and J ends lost 4 bases and 11 bases respectively, with 16 bases between them. This clone occurred once. The sequenced sample was peripheral blood. The chain links TRBV5-3 to TRBJ2-7; TRBD2 might be the D (6 bases). TRBV5-3 is known as an ORF, though its function is uncertain. This clonotype was obtained from a man older than 75 with acute or convalescent COVID-19. This CDR3 reads CARSPLREVKYF. The CDR3 DNA is TGTGCCAGAAGCCCGCTCAGGGAGGTTAAGTACTTC.